The T cell receptor (beta chain) described here comes from a study of blood T cell repertoires in COVID-19. The germline V and J ends were trimmed by 2 bases and 4 bases, with 20 bases remaining between them. Germline CDR1 and CDR2: LNHDA and SQIVND (reference sequence). The CDR3 consists of 17 residues. The repertoire was sequenced with immunoSEQ multiplex PCR; TCRdb's copy has only in-frame clones and lacks some. The sample gives about 330,000 clones, around nine tenths of which show up once; less than 6.5% is in the top ten. The rearrangement joins TRBV19 to TRBJ1-1; possible D gene TRBD1, 5 bases. The clonotype was recovered from a young man who had recovered from COVID-19. Specimen: PBMCs or T cells enriched from blood (not recorded which). The CDR3 here is CASSIRGTEEWGTEAFF. Written as DNA, the CDR3 is TGTGCCAGTAGTATAAGGGGCACAGAGGAGTGGGGCACTGAAGCTTTCTTT.